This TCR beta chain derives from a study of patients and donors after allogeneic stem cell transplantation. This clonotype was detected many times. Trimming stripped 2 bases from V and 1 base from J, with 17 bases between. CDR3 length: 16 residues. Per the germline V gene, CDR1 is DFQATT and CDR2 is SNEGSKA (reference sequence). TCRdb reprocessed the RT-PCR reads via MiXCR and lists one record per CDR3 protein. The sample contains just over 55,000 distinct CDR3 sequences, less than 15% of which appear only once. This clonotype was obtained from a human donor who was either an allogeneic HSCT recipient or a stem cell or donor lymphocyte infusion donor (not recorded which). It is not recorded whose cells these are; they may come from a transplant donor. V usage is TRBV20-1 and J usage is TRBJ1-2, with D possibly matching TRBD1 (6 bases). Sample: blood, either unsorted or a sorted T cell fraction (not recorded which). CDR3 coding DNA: TGCAGTGCTAGATCCCAGGACGGGGGGCGTAACTATGGCTACACCTTC. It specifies CSARSQDGGRNYGYTF.